The entry that follows covers one T cell receptor (beta chain) sequence. The data originate from a study of OX40 agonist ivuxolimab in advanced cancers. Whole-study context: The patients got ivuxolimab, which is an agonistic anti-OX40 (CD134) antibody.

Deletions cut 9 bases from V and 3 bases from J, with 17 bases between. The CDR3 consists of 14 residues. In germline, CDR1 is LNHDA, CDR2 SQIVND (reference sequence). Assay: immunoSEQ multiplex PCR; the TCRdb copy retains only in-frame clones and omits some. The data contain approximately 84,000 clones, 80% to 90% of them seen just once; the ten biggest clones take up approximately 2%. This chain connects TRBV19 to TRBJ1-1, with D possibly matching TRBD1 (6 bases). Specimen: CD4+ or CD8+ T cells sorted from blood, collected in a trial of the OX40 agonist ivuxolimab. The source of this sequence is an adult with an advanced solid tumor such as melanoma, head and neck, liver or kidney cancer. CDR3 sequence reads: CASARDTSYTEAFF. DNA for the CDR3: TGTGCCAGCGCTCGGGACACCAGTTACACTGAAGCTTTCTTT.